The clone carrying this T cell receptor (beta chain) was found many times. In germline, CDR1 is DFQATT, CDR2 SNEGSKA (reference sequence). Deletions cut 5 bases from V and 2 bases from J, with 21 bases between. This CDR3 spans 16 amino acids. The unsorted libraries were made from 2 million PBMCs kept at -80 C. The team produced cDNA through 5'RACE using 10-nucleotide random UMIs. The yield of each sequencing run was over 170 million TCR-beta sequences from 15-18 subjects. TCRdb reprocessed the 5' RACE reads with MiXCR, giving one entry per CDR3 protein. The data hold over 15,000 distinct CDR3 sequences, with 14% to 15% observed a single time. The record originates from a study of neurological immune-mediated disorders.

Specimen: PBMCs. The chain carries TRBV20-1 and TRBJ1-2, with D maybe TRBD1 (6 bases). The sequence came from a man aged 60 to 75 with HTLV-1-associated myelopathy (HAM/TSP). DNA for the CDR3: TGCAGTGCTGATACGCGGCGGGGGGGCCCAAACTATGGCTACACCTTC. Translated: CSADTRRGGPNYGYTF.